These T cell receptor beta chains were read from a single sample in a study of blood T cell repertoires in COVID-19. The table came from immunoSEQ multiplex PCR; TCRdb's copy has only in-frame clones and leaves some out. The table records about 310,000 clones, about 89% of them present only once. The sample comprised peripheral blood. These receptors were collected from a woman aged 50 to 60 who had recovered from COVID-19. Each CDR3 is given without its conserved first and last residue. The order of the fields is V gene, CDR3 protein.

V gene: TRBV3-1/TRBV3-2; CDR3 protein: ASSPGGAHGYT
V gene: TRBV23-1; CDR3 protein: ASSQSWDRGAGELF
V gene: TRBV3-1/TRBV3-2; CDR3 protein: ASSQSYNEQF
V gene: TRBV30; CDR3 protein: AWTAGGHYNEQF
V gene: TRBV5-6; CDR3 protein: ASSLGQGRSGDTEAF
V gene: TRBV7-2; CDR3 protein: ASSLATSGGAEAETQY
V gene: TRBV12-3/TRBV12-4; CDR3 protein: ASSPGLNSPLH
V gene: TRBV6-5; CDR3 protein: ASSSASWREQY
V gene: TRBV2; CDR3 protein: ASRLSYEQF
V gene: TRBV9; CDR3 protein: ASSPGTSGNEQF
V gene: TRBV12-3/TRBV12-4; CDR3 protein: ASRPEGDTQY
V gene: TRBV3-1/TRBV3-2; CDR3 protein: ASSDRSYEQY
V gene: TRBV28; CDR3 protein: ASSYTSGANNEQF
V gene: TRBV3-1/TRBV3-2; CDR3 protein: ASRPSGSGYNEQF
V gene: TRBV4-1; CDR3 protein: ASSQGTGLETQY
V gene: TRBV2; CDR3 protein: ASSPTGRNTEAF
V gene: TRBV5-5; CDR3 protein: ASSLFTDSPLH
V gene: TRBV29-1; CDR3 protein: SVRLAGDNTDTQY
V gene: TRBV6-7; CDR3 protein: AAPYKDTQY
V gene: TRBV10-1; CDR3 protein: ASTSGRGTDTQY
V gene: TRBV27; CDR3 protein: ASSLSRGSSEQF
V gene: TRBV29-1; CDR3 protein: SVEGDRRRGNTEAF
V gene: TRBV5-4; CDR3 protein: ASSLARRRTEAF
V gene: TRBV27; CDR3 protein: ASRVLAGTYNEQF
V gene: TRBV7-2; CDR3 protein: ASSLESGQETQY
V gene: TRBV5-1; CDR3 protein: ASSPGTGGNTEAF
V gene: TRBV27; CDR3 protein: ASSPRSGRGNEQF
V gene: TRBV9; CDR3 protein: ASNRQDYGYT
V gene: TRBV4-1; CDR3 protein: ASSQDSPGLQYTGELF
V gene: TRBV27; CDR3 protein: ASRLNRNTEAF
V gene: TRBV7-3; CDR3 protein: ASSLGGHPKGLAGVHNEQF